The 3 T cell receptor beta chains below come from one sample, sequenced in a study of human T cells and chemical hapten exposure. TCRdb re-derived calls from the RACE reads in MiXCR, one entry per CDR3 protein. Of 150,000 to 200,000 distinct CDR3 sequences listed, more than 12% are singletons. Time point: patch test 1, 2 weeks after DPC sensitization. Treatment meaning: therapeutic diphenylcyclopropenone sensitization with weekly scalp DPC. The sample here was whole blood, taken in connection with sensitization to the hapten diphenylcyclopropenone (DPC). All receptors come from a woman aged 25 to 39 with alopecia areata. Some clones in this sample may be carry-over from other donors' samples.

The V and J genes are TRBV9 and TRBJ2-3; TRBD1 matches 7 bases. Unmatched junction bases numbered 6, after V lost 0 bases and J lost 2 bases. Germline CDR1 and CDR2: SGDLS and YYNGEE. CDR3 length: 16 residues. CDR3 loop: CASSVGPGQHTDTQYF. CDR3 in DNA: TGTGCCAGCAGCGTAGGGCCGGGACAGCACACAGATACGCAGTATTTT.

This clonotype has a count of ten or more. The chain joins TRBV15 to TRBJ2-5, with D unclear. The germline CDR1 and CDR2 sequences are LNHNV and YYDKDF (reference sequence). This CDR3 is 14 amino acids long. V lost 0 bases and J 5 bases, leaving 10 bases between the germline ends. The CDR3 nucleotides read TGTGCCACCAGCAGAGATTTGTCGGCGGAGACCCAGTACTTC. Its translation is CATSRDLSAETQYF. Full variable domain (missing parts from reference TRBV15 and TRBJ2-5): DAMVIQNPRYQVTQFGKPVTLSCSQTLNHNVMYWYQQKSSQAPKLLFHYYDKDFNNEADTPDNFQSRRPNTSFCFLDIRSPGLGDTAMYLCATSRDLSAETQYFGPGTRLLVL.

The chain combines TRBV28 with TRBJ1-5; 9 bases are a match to TRBD1. Germline values: CDR1 MDHEN, CDR2 SYDVKM. The CDR3 is made up of 14 amino acids. Trimming at V came to 7 bases and at J to 6 bases, leaving 7 bases not matched to a gene. The DNA for the CDR3 is TGTGCCAGCATCCCGGGACAGGGTTTTCAGCCCCAGCATTTT. Protein sequence: CASIPGQGFQPQHF.